This TCR beta chain was sequenced during a study of identical twins. Study-wide results and caveats: Invariant populations such as MAIT and iNKT cells could partly muddle zero-insertion analyses.

The CDR3 has 14 amino acids. CDR1 DFQATT and CDR2 SNEGSKA come from the germline V gene (reference sequence). Deletions cut 0 bases from V and 5 bases from J, with 13 bases between. This clonotype has more than one count but fewer than ten. Its specificity is not known. Each cDNA held unique molecular identifiers, and template switching gave it a universal primer site. TCRdb independently ran MiXCR on the 5' RACE reads; one entry per CDR3 protein. This sample carries hundreds of thousands of distinct CDR3 sequences, around 8.3% of them seen once, and the ten largest clones take more than 0.75%. These data also formed part of another study, on yellow fever vaccine responses in identical twins.

Sequencing was performed on PBMCs. This receptor was taken from a woman aged 18-30 years in good health. V and J are TRBV20-1 and TRBJ2-5; either TRBD1 or TRBD2 may supply D (5 bases each). CDR3 region: CSAREAGRAETQYF. CDR3 sequence (DNA): TGCAGTGCTAGAGAAGCAGGGCGGGCGGAGACCCAGTACTTC.